What follows are 27 T cell receptor beta chains derived from one specimen sequenced in a study of blood T cell repertoires in COVID-19 (TCRdb year 2020). Libraries came from the immunoSEQ multiplex PCR assay. TCRdb retrieved this table from immuneACCESS and kept in-frame rearrangements only. Not all clones are present; in checked studies, unresolved V genes account for under half, and no reason is known for the remainder. The sample has about 120,000 clones on record, about 81% of them singletons. The top ten hold about a sixth of the sample. Sequences were obtained from peripheral blood. These TCRs come from a man younger than 45 with COVID-19, enrolled during active disease.

The V call is TRBV13, the J call TRBJ1-6; TRBD1 matches 7 bases. The V and J ends lost 4 bases and 9 bases, in that order; junction bases with no gene match: 6. Germline loops: CDR1 PRHDT, CDR2 FYEKMQ (reference sequence). CDR3 size: 14 residues. The CDR3 loop is CASSSGRGLSPLHF. CDR3 coding DNA: TGTGCCAGCAGCTCCGGGAGGGGGCTTTCACCCCTCCACTTT.

This rearrangement joins TRBV7-9 to TRBJ1-2, with D possibly being TRBD1 (6 bases). Per germline, CDR1 SEHNR and CDR2 FQNEAQ (reference sequence). The germline V and J ends were trimmed by 5 bases and 2 bases, with 18 bases remaining between them. The CDR3 spans 16 residues. CDR3 amino acids: CASSQSSGQINYGYTF. The CDR3 bases are TGTGCCAGCAGCCAATCCTCGGGACAAATAAACTATGGCTACACCTTC.

The chain joins TRBV5-1 to TRBJ2-2, with D possibly matching TRBD2 (5 bases). Germline V gives CDR1 SGHRS, CDR2 YFSETQ. V lost 8 bases and J 3 bases, leaving 17 bases between the germline ends. The CDR3 has 15 amino acids. DNA for the CDR3: TGCGCCAGTCCCGACACTAGAGTGGACACCGGGGAGCTGTTTTTT. Its protein product is CASPDTRVDTGELFF.

The gene calls are TRBV11-2 and TRBJ2-5; no clear D. Trimming removed 2 bases from V and 5 bases from J, with 6 bases in between. The germline gives CDR1 SGHAT, CDR2 FQNNGV. The CDR3 sequence is 12 residues long. The CDR3 DNA follows: TGTGCCAGCAGCTTAAGTGAGGAGACCCAGTACTTC. Translation gives CASSLSEETQYF.

This clone was counted once. The chain is built from TRBV7-6 and TRBJ1-5; D might be TRBD1 (5 bases). Trimming shortened V by 5 bases and J by 7 bases, and 18 bases separated the two germline ends. Germline CDR1 and CDR2: SGHVS and FNYEAQ. The CDR3 runs 15 residues. CDR3 sequence reads: CASSRTAGPIQPQHF. CDR3 nucleotides: TGTGCCAGCAGCCGTACCGCAGGGCCCATCCAGCCCCAGCATTTT. Together with reference TRBV7-6 and TRBJ1-5, the CDR3 gives the full variable domain: GAGVSQSPRYKVTKRGQDVALRCDPISGHVSLYWYRQALGQGPEFLTYFNYEAQQDKSGLPNDRFSAERPEGSISTLTIQRTEQRDSAMYRCASSRTAGPIQPQHFGDGTRLSIL.

This rearrangement joins TRBV19 to TRBJ2-7, with TRBD1 matching 7 bases. This CDR3 has 14 residues. CDR1 and CDR2 (germline): LNHDA, SQIVND (reference sequence). The ends lost 9 bases at V and 2 bases at J; junction bases unmatched: 10. CDR3 bases: TGTGCCAGCCAACCCCACAGGGGAGCCTACGAGCAGTACTTC. It translates to CASQPHRGAYEQYF.

J is TRBJ2-7 and V is TRBV19, with 7 bases fitting TRBD1. V was pared by 6 bases and J by 3 bases, with 8 bases of the junction left unmatched. In germline, CDR1 is LNHDA, CDR2 SQIVND (reference sequence). The CDR3 contains 14 residues. The CDR3 nucleotides are TGTGCCAGTAGCACCGGGACAGCTCTCTACGAGCAGTACTTC. It encodes CASSTGTALYEQYF.

This chain uses TRBV21-1 with TRBJ1-4; the table's D gene call, TRBD1, was not cross checked with the DNA. TRBV21-1 is a listed pseudogene. CDR3 length: 20 residues. CDR3 DNA sequence: TGTGCCAGCAGCAAAGACCCCGGGACATGGTGGCCGAGCCAGAATGAAAAACTGTTTTTT. Translated, it gives CASSKDPGTWWPSQNEKLFF.

The chain joins TRBV10-3 to TRBJ1-5, with 8 bases aligning to TRBD1. CDR3 length equals 14 residues. The J segment lost 6 bases and the V segment lost 4 bases, leaving 5 bases of the junction unmatched. From germline, CDR1 is ENHRY and CDR2 SYGVKD. The CDR3 is CAISAGGDGQPQHF. For the CDR3, the DNA is TGTGCCATCAGTGCAGGGGGCGATGGTCAGCCCCAGCATTTT.

The gene calls are TRBV11-3 and TRBJ2-2; 11 nucleotides agree with TRBD2. Germline V gene lookup returns CDR1 SGHNT and CDR2 YENEEA. The CDR3 is 16 residues long. V lost 4 bases and J lost 3; bases outside the gene matches: 4. The CDR3 is CASSSRTSGYTGELFF. As DNA, the CDR3 is TGTGCCAGCAGCTCAAGGACTAGCGGGTACACCGGGGAGCTGTTTTTT.

The rearrangement links TRBV18 to TRBJ2-7, with 8 bases matching TRBD1. The CDR3 spans 14 residues. Germline CDR1 and CDR2: KGHSH and LQKENI. V was clipped by 2 bases and J by 5 bases; unmatched bases: 5. This chain's CDR3 is CASSPSPGGHEQYF. CDR3 DNA: TGTGCCAGCTCACCATCCCCAGGGGGCCACGAGCAGTACTTC.

The chain uses TRBV5-1 and TRBJ2-1; D remains unclear. Germline V CDR1 and CDR2: SGHRS, YFSETQ. V lost 0 bases, J lost 0 bases, and 7 bases lay in between. The CDR3 has 15 amino acids. The CDR3 sequence is CASSLEYSSYNEQFF. Written as DNA, the CDR3 is TGCGCCAGCAGCTTGGAATACAGCTCCTACAATGAGCAGTTCTTC.

The chain recombines TRBV6-5 with TRBJ2-1; 10 bases map to TRBD2. With 10 bases clipped from V and 6 bases from J, the junction kept 12 bases outside the gene matches. This CDR3 has 15 amino acids. The V gene's germline CDR1 is MNHEY and CDR2 SVGAGI. The CDR3 nucleotides are TGTGCCACATCTCGAGCGGGAGGGCCTCCCAATGAGCAGTTCTTC. Protein product: CATSRAGGPPNEQFF.

The count of this clone is one. This chain joins TRBV27 and TRBJ2-7; 10 bases line up with TRBD2. CDR3 size: 15 residues. The V gene's germline CDR1 is MNHEY and CDR2 SMNVEV (reference sequence). The trim removed 2 bases at V and 2 bases at J, leaving 3 bases unmatched. This chain's CDR3 is CASSLGSGRAYEQYF. DNA for the CDR3: TGTGCCAGCAGTTTAGGGAGCGGGAGGGCCTACGAGCAGTACTTC.

In nucleotides, the CDR3 is TGTGCCAGCAGCTTTGGACAGGGGGCAGAGACCCAGTACTTC. It codes for CASSFGQGAETQYF. The chain employs TRBV7-2 and TRBJ2-5, with 11 positions matching TRBD1. Germline V gene data show CDR1 as SGHTA and CDR2 as FQGNSA. V lost 3 bases to trimming and J lost 4 bases; unmatched junction nucleotides: 1. CDR3 length: 14 residues.

This chain uses TRBV28 with TRBJ1-6; 10 bases map to TRBD1. Germline lookup yields CDR1 MDHEN and CDR2 SYDVKM. V gave up 4 bases and J gave up 6 bases; unmatched junction bases: 12. The CDR3 runs 18 residues. The CDR3 region has the DNA TGTGCCAGCAGTTCCCCATGGACAGGGGGAAGCCTTAATTCACCCCTCCACTTT. Amino acids: CASSSPWTGGSLNSPLHF.

DNA of the CDR3: TGTGCCAGCGGACTAGCGGGGGAGCAGTACTTC. Its translation is CASGLAGEQYF. This chain links TRBV2 with TRBJ2-7, with TRBD2 matching over 12 bases. The V gene end was trimmed by 8 bases and the J gene end by 7 bases; junction bases not matched to a gene: 0. CDR3 length: 11 residues. CDR1 is SNHLY, CDR2 FYNNEI, per germline.

The chain uses TRBV27 and TRBJ2-2, with 10 positions matching TRBD2. The CDR3 is 15 residues long. The germline V gene encodes CDR1 MNHEY and CDR2 SMNVEV (reference sequence). V dropped 5 bases and J dropped 6; count of bases not matched to a gene: 6. The chain's CDR3 is CASSASGSRAGELFF. In nucleotides, the CDR3 is TGTGCCAGCAGTGCTAGCGGGAGTCGGGCCGGGGAGCTGTTTTTT.

The table lists this clone with a few counts. This chain uses TRBV19 with TRBJ1-4, with no clear D. V was shortened by 4 bases and J by 3 bases, with 15 bases between the two germline ends. This CDR3 contains 16 residues. The germline CDR1 and CDR2 sequences are LNHDA and SQIVND (reference sequence). CDR3 region: CASSTGVLGANEKLFF. The CDR3 region has the DNA TGTGCCAGTAGTACCGGGGTTCTCGGAGCTAATGAAAAACTGTTTTTT.

The CDR3 nucleotides read TGTGCCAGCAGTTACTCGAGCCCCAAATGCTATGCGTCCGAGCAGTACTTC. It translates to CASSYSSPKCYASEQYF. The chain is built from TRBV6-7 and TRBJ2-7; unclear D gene. TRBV6-7 counts as an open reading frame of uncertain function. Trimming stripped 0 bases from V and 6 bases from J, with 21 bases between. The CDR3 totals 17 residues.

V usage is TRBV7-2 and J usage is TRBJ1-2; D unclear. CDR3 length: 13 amino acids. Trimming cost V 4 bases and J 3 bases, with 9 bases left between them. Germline CDR1 reads SGHTA; CDR2 reads FQGNSA. This chain's CDR3 is CASSSDGDYGYTF. The CDR3 nucleotides read TGTGCCAGCAGCTCCGACGGAGACTATGGCTACACCTTC.

Comments on this clone: The same CDR3 can be traced to other DNA sequences in this sample. The rearrangement links TRBV6-5 to TRBJ2-1; 9 bases align to TRBD2. The ends lost 4 bases at V and 0 bases at J; junction bases unmatched: 1. Germline V gene data show CDR1 as MNHEY and CDR2 as SVGAGI. The CDR3 covers 15 residues. The DNA for the CDR3 is TGTGCCAGCAGTTTACTAGCGGGCTCCTACAATGAGCAGTTCTTC. Protein sequence: CASSLLAGSYNEQFF.

This clone appeared once. V gene TRBV27 combines with J gene TRBJ1-4, with 9 bases lining up with TRBD1. CDR1 is MNHEY and CDR2 is SMNVEV in the germline V gene (reference sequence). With V trimmed by 6 bases and J by 0 bases, 8 bases remained unmatched. The CDR3 has 17 residues. CDR3 nucleotide sequence: TGTGCCAGCAGATCGGGGACAGGGACCGCAACTAATGAAAAACTGTTTTTT. Translation gives CASRSGTGTATNEKLFF.

This clone has a handful of counts. The chain carries TRBV4-1 and TRBJ1-3, with 8 bases that match TRBD1. This CDR3 comprises 17 residues. Trimming at V came to 5 bases and at J to 2 bases, leaving 11 bases not matched to a gene. CDR1 MGHRA and CDR2 YSYEKL come from the germline V gene. CDR3 sequence reads: CASSSILRGRAGNTIYF. Here the CDR3 DNA reads TGCGCCAGCAGCTCCATTCTCAGGGGGCGAGCTGGAAACACCATATATTTT.

CDR3 sequence reads: CASSPTRDRLYF. CDR3 nucleotide sequence: TGTGCCAGCAGTCCGACCCGGGACAGGCTGTACTTC. The V and J genes are TRBV2 and TRBJ2-4; 8 bases map to TRBD1. Germline CDR1 reads SNHLY; CDR2 reads FYNNEI. With 5 bases clipped from V and 15 bases from J, the junction kept 9 bases outside the gene matches. The CDR3 is 12 amino acids.

In its sample, this clone was seen a few times. The chain combines TRBV28 with TRBJ1-1, with 8 bases identical to TRBD1. The CDR3 runs to 14 residues. CDR1 is MDHEN and CDR2 is SYDVKM in the germline V gene. V dropped 6 bases and J dropped 0; count of bases not matched to a gene: 3. CDR3 residues: CASRQGVLNTEAFF. CDR3 bases: TGTGCCAGCAGACAGGGGGTCCTGAACACTGAAGCTTTCTTT. Complete variable domain (other parts from reference TRBV28 and TRBJ1-1): DVKVTQSSRYLVKRTGEKVFLECVQDMDHENMFWYRQDPGLGLRLIYFSYDVKMKEKGDIPEGYSVSREKKERFSLILESASTNQTSMYLCASRQGVLNTEAFFGQGTRLTVV.

The CDR3 sequence is CASSLVYRGLYEQYF. CDR3 DNA sequence: TGTGCCAGCAGCTTGGTATACAGGGGGCTCTACGAGCAGTACTTC. V usage is TRBV5-6 and J usage is TRBJ2-7; the match to TRBD1 covers 9 bases. J gave up 3 bases and V 0 bases, and 4 bases lay outside the gene matches. CDR1 and CDR2 from the germline V gene are SGHDT and YYEEEE. This CDR3 spans 15 amino acids.